These 21 T cell receptor beta chains were all obtained from the same sample, sequenced in a study of shared clonotypes between healthy human individuals. The table came from immunoSEQ multiplex PCR; TCRdb's copy has only in-frame clones and leaves some out. The data contain about 750,000 clones, approximately 92% of them seen just once; the ten biggest clones take up less than 25%. CD45RO-negative CD8 cells positively selected for CCR7 made up the naive population, which excluded terminally differentiated effector memory CD45RA+ cells. Material for sequencing was naive CD8+ T cells sorted from blood. The source is a young man in good health.

This chain connects TRBV5-1 to TRBJ1-2; 9 positions agree with TRBD1. The CDR3 loop spans 17 amino acids. CDR1 and CDR2 (germline): SGHRS, YFSETQ. With V trimmed by 4 bases and J by 1 base, 11 bases remained unmatched. The CDR3 protein is CASSPPRTGDLNYGYTF. CDR3 nucleotides: TGCGCCAGCAGCCCGCCACGGACAGGGGACCTTAACTATGGCTACACCTTC.

V is TRBV7-6 and J is TRBJ2-1, with 11 bases identical to TRBD2. The CDR3 consists of 19 residues. V trimming: 1 base; J trimming: 0 bases; junction bases outside the gene matches: 8. Germline V gene sequence: CDR1 SGHVS, CDR2 FNYEAQ. CDR3 sequence (DNA): TGTGCCAGCAGCTTAGAGGGGAGACTAGCGGGGAGCTCCTACAATGAGCAGTTCTTC. As protein: CASSLEGRLAGSSYNEQFF.

This chain links TRBV7-6 with TRBJ2-3, with D possibly being TRBD2 (7 bases). This CDR3 region has 15 residues. CDR1 SGHVS and CDR2 FNYEAQ come from the germline V gene. V was trimmed by 1 base and J by 3 bases, leaving 11 bases between them. This CDR3 reads CASSLVAGATDTQYF. CDR3 nucleotides: TGTGCCAGCAGCTTAGTCGCGGGGGCGACAGATACGCAGTATTTT. The entire variable domain, with the rest obtained from reference TRBV7-6 and TRBJ2-3, is as follows: GAGVSQSPRYKVTKRGQDVALRCDPISGHVSLYWYRQALGQGPEFLTYFNYEAQQDKSGLPNDRFSAERPEGSISTLTIQRTEQRDSAMYRCASSLVAGATDTQYFGPGTRLTVL.

The rearrangement uses TRBV7-9 and TRBJ1-5; D not resolved. The CDR3 covers 14 residues. The germline V and J ends were trimmed by 2 bases and 4 bases, with 9 bases remaining between them. Germline V gives CDR1 SEHNR, CDR2 FQNEAQ (reference sequence). The CDR3 is CASSLQDPNQPQHF. The CDR3 DNA reads as TGTGCCAGCAGCTTACAGGATCCTAATCAGCCCCAGCATTTT.

V usage is TRBV27 and J usage is TRBJ2-7; TRBD1 matches at 9 bases. The CDR3 extends over 14 amino acids. Germline V gene data show CDR1 as MNHEY and CDR2 as SMNVEV (reference sequence). The J segment lost 8 bases and the V segment lost 5 bases, leaving 10 bases of the junction unmatched. CDR3 sequence: CASSPPGQGLKQYF. Here the CDR3 DNA reads TGTGCCAGCAGTCCTCCGGGACAGGGTTTAAAGCAGTACTTC.

This clone was recorded at least ten times. This rearrangement joins TRBV7-9 to TRBJ2-2; D is uncertain. Germline CDR1 SEHNR, CDR2 FQNEAQ (reference sequence). V lost 4 bases to trimming and J lost 1 base, with 7 bases between them. The CDR3 length is 14 residues. As DNA, the CDR3 is TGTGCCAGCAGCTCGGACGGGAACACCGGGGAGCTGTTTTTT. Protein sequence: CASSSDGNTGELFF.

On this clone: A much larger clone differs by one base, so this may be a read error. Other DNA sequences in this sample translate to the same CDR3. The chain is built from TRBV6-5 and TRBJ2-7; TRBD1 agrees at 11 bases. CDR3 size: 14 residues. Germline loops: CDR1 MNHEY, CDR2 SVGAGI. V gave up 4 bases and J gave up 3 bases; unmatched junction bases: 2. The CDR3 protein is CASSSGTGGYEQYF. The CDR3 DNA sequence: TGTGCCAGCAGTTCAGGGACAGGGGGCTACGAGCAGTACTTC.

The V call is TRBV4-1, the J call TRBJ2-7, with 7 bases lining up with TRBD2. CDR1 MGHRA and CDR2 YSYEKL come from the germline V gene. The V segment lost 2 bases and the J segment 9 bases; nucleotides outside the gene matches: 10. The CDR3 runs 14 residues. CDR3: CASSQFRGSGVQYF. The CDR3 nucleotides are TGCGCCAGCAGCCAATTCCGCGGGAGTGGCGTGCAGTACTTC.

Written as DNA, the CDR3 is TGTGCCAGCAGTGGTAGGGACAGGGTTCAAGAGACCCAGTACTTC. It specifies CASSGRDRVQETQYF. J is TRBJ2-5 and V is TRBV2; 9 bases align to TRBD1. CDR1 and CDR2 from the germline V gene are SNHLY and FYNNEI. CDR3 size: 15 residues. The trim removed 4 bases at V and 2 bases at J, leaving 5 bases unmatched.

The chain couples TRBV2 to TRBJ1-1; the D gene is possibly TRBD1 (6 bases). The ends were cut back, 3 bases at V and 0 bases at J, with 8 bases in the middle. The CDR3 consists of 14 residues. The germline V gene has CDR1 SNHLY and CDR2 FYNNEI. CDR3 residues: CASSEGDMNTEAFF. CDR3 sequence (DNA): TGTGCCAGCAGTGAGGGGGACATGAACACTGAAGCTTTCTTT.

V and J are TRBV7-9 and TRBJ2-7; D uncertain. The germline gives CDR1 SEHNR, CDR2 FQNEAQ (reference sequence). V lost 5 bases to trimming and J lost 6 bases, with 11 bases between them. This CDR3 spans 12 amino acids. The CDR3 nucleotides read TGTGCCAGCAGCCCCCGGCCCTTCGAGCAGTACTTC. Encoded protein: CASSPRPFEQYF.

V usage is TRBV7-9 and J usage is TRBJ2-2; tentatively, D is TRBD1 or TRBD2 (5 bases each). The germline V gene has CDR1 SEHNR and CDR2 FQNEAQ (reference sequence). Trimming took off 8 bases at V and 1 base at J, with 11 bases between the two ends. The CDR3 runs 14 residues. CDR3 sequence: CASQEGRNTGELFF. CDR3 DNA sequence: TGTGCCAGCCAAGAGGGGCGGAACACCGGGGAGCTGTTTTTT. The whole variable domain, remainder taken from reference TRBV7-9 and TRBJ2-2, is DTGVSQNPRHKITKRGQNVTFRCDPISEHNRLYWYRQTLGQGPEFLTYFQNEAQLEKSRLLSDRFSAERPKGSFSTLEIQRTEQGDSAMYLCASQEGRNTGELFFGEGSRLTVL.

The CDR3 here is CASSLYRGLGDEQFF. The CDR3 DNA is TGTGCCAGCAGTTTATACAGGGGGCTAGGAGATGAGCAGTTCTTC. The chain recombines TRBV27 with TRBJ2-1; 9 bases map to TRBD1. Germline V gene sequence: CDR1 MNHEY, CDR2 SMNVEV (reference sequence). The CDR3 is 15 residues long. Germline trimming cut 1 base from V and 8 bases from J; bases unmatched to any gene: 6.

This chain connects TRBV27 to TRBJ2-7, with D perhaps given as TRBD1 or TRBD2 (5 bases each). The CDR3 covers 13 residues. In germline, CDR1 is MNHEY, CDR2 SMNVEV (reference sequence). The V end lost 3 bases, the J end lost 6 bases, and 12 bases lay between the germline ends. In DNA, the CDR3 is TGTGCCAGCAGTTTGGGGGTCACAGGCGAGCAGTACTTC. Protein sequence: CASSLGVTGEQYF.

The chain couples TRBV29-1 to TRBJ2-7; D unresolved. The CDR3 runs to 13 residues. V was cut by 3 bases and J by 0 bases, with 9 bases left in between. Germline assignment: CDR1 SQVTM and CDR2 ANQGSEA. CDR3 region: CSVDLGGSYEQYF. The CDR3, as DNA: TGCAGCGTTGATCTTGGCGGCTCCTACGAGCAGTACTTC.

The chain links TRBV2 to TRBJ2-1, with TRBD1 matching 9 bases. The CDR3 contains 15 residues. Germline V gene data show CDR1 as SNHLY and CDR2 as FYNNEI. With 5 bases clipped from V and 3 bases from J, the junction kept 5 bases outside the gene matches. The DNA of the CDR3 is TGTGCCAGCAGTTCGACAGGGGGAGACTACAATGAGCAGTTCTTC. This translates into CASSSTGGDYNEQFF. The full variable domain, rest sourced from reference TRBV2 and TRBJ2-1, is EPEVTQTPSHQVTQMGQEVILRCVPISNHLYFYWYRQILGQKVEFLVSFYNNEISEKSEIFDDQFSVERPDGSNFTLKIRSTKLEDSAMYFCASSSTGGDYNEQFFGPGTRLTVL.

This clone was seen only a few times. The V and J genes are TRBV27 and TRBJ1-1; D possibly corresponds to TRBD1 (6 bases). The CDR3 extends over 14 amino acids. In germline, CDR1 is MNHEY, CDR2 SMNVEV (reference sequence). V lost 4 bases to trimming and J lost 0 bases, with 9 bases between them. This CDR3 reads CASSWGHMNTEAFF. DNA for the CDR3: TGTGCCAGCAGTTGGGGACATATGAACACTGAAGCTTTCTTT.

This clone was picked up one time. The V and J genes are TRBV9 and TRBJ1-4; no reliable D call. V was pared by 0 bases and J by 4 bases, with 10 bases between. The CDR3 extends over 15 amino acids. Per germline, CDR1 SGDLS and CDR2 YYNGEE. CDR3 bases: TGTGCCAGCAGCGTAGGAGGAGGTTATAATGAAAAACTGTTTTTT. Translated: CASSVGGGYNEKLFF.

V is TRBV27 and J is TRBJ2-1, with 12 bases aligning to TRBD2. The trim removed 0 bases at V and 7 bases at J, leaving 4 bases unmatched. CDR3 size: 16 residues. Per the germline V gene, CDR1 is MNHEY and CDR2 is SMNVEV (reference sequence). The DNA of the CDR3 is TGTGCCAGCAGTTTATCGAAAGGACTAGCGGGAAATGAGCAGTTCTTC. Its protein is CASSLSKGLAGNEQFF.

The rearrangement joins TRBV20-1 to TRBJ2-7; D not resolved. CDR3 length: 11 amino acids. CDR1 is DFQATT and CDR2 is SNEGSKA in the germline V gene (reference sequence). Trimming stripped 2 bases from V and 4 bases from J, with 6 bases between. CDR3 protein: CSARYLYEQYF. The DNA of the CDR3 is TGCAGTGCTAGATACCTGTACGAGCAGTACTTC.

The gene calls are TRBV5-4 and TRBJ2-1, with TRBD2 matching 8 bases. Germline V gene lookup returns CDR1 SGHNT and CDR2 YYREEE (reference sequence). The V and J ends lost 3 bases and 7 bases, in that order; junction bases with no gene match: 9. The CDR3 spans 15 residues. The CDR3 protein is CASSYVLAGVNEQFF. The CDR3 DNA follows: TGTGCCAGCAGCTACGTCCTAGCGGGTGTGAATGAGCAGTTCTTC.